A single sample gave rise to the 5 T cell receptor beta chains below, sequenced in a study of human T cells and chemical hapten exposure (dated by TCRdb to the early 2020s). The meaning of the sample's time point label: healthy volunteer bleed at 2 weeks. Total RNA was extracted from unfractionated whole blood that had been collected in Tempus Blood RNA tubes. Libraries were constructed by RACE. Sequencing took place on a NextSeq 500. Clones were called with MiXCR by TCRdb after fastp trimmed the public reads at Q25, and only in-frame beta chains were retained. Each CDR3 protein gets just one entry, which takes the most common genes and DNA from the rows behind it. This sample comprises tens of thousands of distinct CDR3 sequences, about 8.8% of them detected only once. The ten biggest clones cover 2.5% to 3% of the sample. Sample: whole blood. The receptor source for this set is a female donor in good health. Some clones in this sample may be carry-over from other donors' samples.

This clonotype was counted at least ten times. The V call is TRBV28, the J call TRBJ2-6; TRBD1 is a possible D gene (5 bases). Germline CDR1 and CDR2: MDHEN and SYDVKM. The CDR3 contains 16 residues. V was shortened by 5 bases and J by 2 bases, with 13 bases between the two germline ends. CDR3 DNA: TGTGCCAGCAGTCCGCACTCAGGGACTGGGGCCAACGTCCTGACTTTC. It is translated as CASSPHSGTGANVLTF.

This sequence joins TRBV10-2 and TRBJ2-2; possible D gene TRBD2, 5 bases. CDR1 is WSHSY, CDR2 SAAADI, per germline. This CDR3 has 15 amino acids. Between the trimmed V and J ends, which lost 0 bases and 1 base, there was a span of 6 bases. In DNA form, the CDR3 reads TGCGCCAGCAGTGAGTCGGGGAGGAACACCGGGGAGCTGTTTTTT. Encoded protein: CASSESGRNTGELFF.

There are many counts of this clonotype. The V and J genes are TRBV14 and TRBJ2-1; D ambiguous. Per germline, CDR1 SGHDN and CDR2 FVKESK. The CDR3 is 18 residues long. The germline V and J ends were trimmed by 3 bases and 4 bases, with 22 bases remaining between them. The CDR3 protein is CASSHPVLDRYNYNEQFF. The DNA for the CDR3 is TGTGCCAGCAGCCACCCTGTGCTTGACCGCTACAATTACAATGAGCAGTTCTTC.

This clonotype occurred many times. CDR3 region: CASSQDPGTSSYEQYF. The CDR3 DNA is TGTGCCAGCAGCCAAGACCCCGGGACTAGCTCCTACGAGCAGTACTTC. The chain is built from TRBV3-1 and TRBJ2-7, with 8 bases that match TRBD2. Germline loops: CDR1 LGHDT, CDR2 YNNKEL (reference sequence). V shed 0 bases and J 0 bases; nucleotides not matched to a gene: 4. CDR3 size: 16 residues.

The V gene is TRBV28, the J gene TRBJ2-7; 9 nucleotides line up with TRBD2. Per the germline V gene, CDR1 is MDHEN and CDR2 is SYDVKM. Trimming removed 6 bases from V and 3 bases from J; junction bases left unmatched: 6. The length of the CDR3 is 14 residues. The DNA for the CDR3 is TGTGCCAGCAGGGGGCTAGCGGGGAACTACGAGCAGTACTTC. Translated, it gives CASRGLAGNYEQYF.